This record looks at one TCR beta chain sequence and its context. Its antigen is not known. This sample stems from a study of shared clonotypes between healthy human individuals. Study-level findings and limits: Across subsets, estimated richness was generally greater for naive than for memory populations. Among a handful of donors, about 5% of naive CD4 clonotypes were found in common.

CDR1 is SGHAT, CDR2 FQNNGV, per germline. The CDR3 runs 15 residues. Unmatched junction bases numbered 6, after V lost 3 bases and J lost 5 bases. Sequencing was performed with immunoSEQ multiplex PCR; in TCRdb, only in-frame clones are kept and a portion is missing. The sample has about 980,000 clones, approximately 80% seen once. Donors included only healthy HIV-negative adults lacking recent acute infections or vaccinations. This chain connects TRBV11-2 to TRBJ1-4, with 7 nucleotides matching TRBD1. The clonotype was recovered from a man aged 18 to 29 in good health. Sequenced material: memory CD4+ T cells sorted from blood. Documented subset: CD45RA-negative fraction. Written as DNA, the CDR3 is TGTGCCAGCAGCTTGACGGGACAGAAAAATGAAAAACTGTTTTTT. This codes for CASSLTGQKNEKLFF.